This T cell receptor beta chain is drawn from a study of blood T cells in healthy people across ages. This CDR3 region has 14 residues. J was trimmed by 5 bases and V by 6 bases; bases with no gene match: 9. From germline, CDR1 is SQVTM and CDR2 ANQGSEA. A second PCR, run for roughly 7 to 11 cycles, used a sample-barcoded 5' primer plus a J-beta primer mix. MiXCR, run by TCRdb on the 5' RACE reads, gives a single entry per CDR3 protein. This repertoire shows around 1,500,000 distinct CDR3 sequences, about 30% found once; its top ten account for around 7.7%. This clonotype was counted a few times. The chain uses TRBV29-1 and TRBJ1-5; 8 nucleotides align to TRBD1. Sequences were obtained from blood. This TCR was sampled from a woman in her thirties in good health. The CDR3 loop is CSVWTGSKYQPQHF. The CDR3 bases are TGCAGCGTGTGGACAGGGAGTAAGTATCAGCCCCAGCATTTT.